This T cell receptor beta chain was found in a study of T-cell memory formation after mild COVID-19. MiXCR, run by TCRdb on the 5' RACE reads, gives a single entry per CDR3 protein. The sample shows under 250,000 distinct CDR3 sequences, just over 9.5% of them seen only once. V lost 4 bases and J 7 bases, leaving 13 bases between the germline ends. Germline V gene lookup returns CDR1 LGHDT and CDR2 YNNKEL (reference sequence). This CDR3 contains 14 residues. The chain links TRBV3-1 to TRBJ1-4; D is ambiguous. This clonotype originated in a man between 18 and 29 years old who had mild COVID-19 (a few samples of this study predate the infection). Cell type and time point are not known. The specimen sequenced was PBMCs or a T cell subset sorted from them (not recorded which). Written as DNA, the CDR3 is TGTGCCAGCAGCCCTTCAGAGGAACTTGAAAAACTGTTTTTT. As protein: CASSPSEELEKLFF.